Reported below is one T cell receptor (beta chain). Its binding antigen is unknown. One base away there is no much larger clone; base qualities are not given. In the paper's terms, the time point label means: about 28 days (+/-7) after the second vaccine dose. Because spike-specific TCR depth and breadth did not differ between the two schedules, AZD1222 recipients who got a second dose at roughly 4 weeks were pooled with those who got a second dose at roughly 12 weeks. Vaccinee samples came from UK trials COV001 and COV002, including a single-blind randomized controlled phase 2/3 trial of AZD1222 (ChAdOx1 nCoV-19) in healthy adults. For TCRbeta chain sequencing, PBMC samples from trial participants were taken at day 0 and at day 28 after the second dose. The CDR3, from cysteine to phenylalanine, totals 15 residues. Here the CDR3 DNA is all that survives: 45 bases in frame from base 1. Sequences MNHEY (CDR1) and SVGAGI (CDR2) are obtained from the germline V gene. V sheds 6 bases and J sheds 0 bases, leaving 14 bases between their ends.

This sample was taken from a study of T cell responses to AZD1222 COVID-19 vaccine (dated by TCRdb to about 2021). Regarding the complete study: A total of around 240 trial participants underwent TCR sequencing, of whom under 220 had received two doses of AZD1222 and about 25 had received two doses of the MenACWY control vaccine. Trial participants were enrolled by age into subgroups of 18-55, 56-69 and 70-plus years, and around 150, 28 and 57 TCR-sequenced participants, respectively, were included in these subgroups. Summary of the overall study and its limitations: The 56-69-year group was small, and its depth increase did not reach significance, likely because of low power. CD4 TCRs associated with the vaccine covered the entire spike protein, and the dominant responses were in regions 160-218 and 743-854. A significant rise in spike-specific TCR breadth and depth was observed after two AZD1222 doses relative to day 0 and relative to MenACWY recipients. Conclusions about previously exposed vaccinees were limited because only six AZD1222 recipients were SARS-CoV-2 seropositive at baseline. Reportedly, close to half of the unique spike-specific TCRs recognized epitopes lying outside the regions that are mutated in the B.1.351 and B.1.1.7 variants. Most participants were white British and females outnumbered males, and the authors suggested that clonal diversity may have been underestimated. Because no day 14 peak-response samples were available, the repertoires could be characterized only after the peak T cell response.

The CDR3 regions of human TCRbeta chains were subjected to immunosequencing. The published analysis was carried out like this. TCRs in the repertoires were compared against a reference library of SARS-CoV-2-specific TCRs that had been generated with the MIRA antigen-specificity platform. Breadth meant the fraction of unique TCRs that were SARS-CoV-2-associated, whereas depth meant the fraction of total T cells that were SARS-CoV-2-associated. Using the MIRA data, every spike-specific TCR was mapped to the spike region that the TCR reacted to and assigned to either a CD4 or a CD8 class. Log10-transformed breadth and depth values were compared by one-way ANOVA with Sidak's multiple comparisons tests. Entries here come from immuneACCESS through TCRdb and include only in-frame sequences with V and J called. Some clones fail to appear in such tables; in the studies checked, an unresolved V gene covers under half of the shortfall, and the cause of the remainder is unknown. That table supplies the V and J calls and clone size; D and trimming were determined from the DNA. The sample records more than 80,000 clones, approximately 90% of which are singletons. The ten largest account for under 3.5% of the sample.

This clonotype was sampled from an adult who received the AZD1222 COVID-19 vaccine. The sample here was peripheral blood, taken 28 days after the second AZD1222 dose. The sequence is built from TRBV6-5 and TRBJ1-1; TRBD1 is perhaps the D gene, given 5 matching bases. The CDR3 protein is CASRDSGSLNTEAFF. In nucleotide form, the sequence is TGTGCCAGCAGAGACTCAGGGAGCCTGAACACTGAAGCTTTCTTT.